This T cell receptor (beta chain) was identified in a study of T cells in Graves' hyperthyroidism and ophthalmopathy. General study findings and limits: Most thyroid clonotypes expanded above 0.001 appeared in blood too. Model predictions of ophthalmopathy came a median 6.5 months before onset. From stable hyperthyroidism, ophthalmopathy was separated by a 13 V-J model.

Germline V gene sequence: CDR1 LNHDA, CDR2 SQIVND (reference sequence). This CDR3 spans 13 amino acids. V lost 5 bases, J lost 5 bases, and 7 bases lay in between. Reasons for excluding patients were uncontrolled infection, other autoimmune disease, pregnancy or lactation. As to this clonotype: As yet, its antigen is unknown.

TCR beta CDR3 regions were amplified from RNA. HTBI primers were used for first-round RT-PCR of the TCR CDR3. TCRdb reanalysed the multiplex PCR reads using MiXCR and keeps one entry per CDR3 protein. The sample holds 500,000 to 600,000 distinct CDR3 sequences, about half seen once. The TCR originated in an adult woman with Graves' disease, either hyperthyroidism or ophthalmopathy (not recorded which). The V gene is TRBV19, the J gene TRBJ2-6; D remains unclear. Material for sequencing was peripheral blood or thyroid tissue (not recorded which). The CDR3 loop is CASSSDWANVLTF. CDR3 in DNA: TGTGCCAGTAGTTCTGACTGGGCCAACGTCCTGACTTTC.